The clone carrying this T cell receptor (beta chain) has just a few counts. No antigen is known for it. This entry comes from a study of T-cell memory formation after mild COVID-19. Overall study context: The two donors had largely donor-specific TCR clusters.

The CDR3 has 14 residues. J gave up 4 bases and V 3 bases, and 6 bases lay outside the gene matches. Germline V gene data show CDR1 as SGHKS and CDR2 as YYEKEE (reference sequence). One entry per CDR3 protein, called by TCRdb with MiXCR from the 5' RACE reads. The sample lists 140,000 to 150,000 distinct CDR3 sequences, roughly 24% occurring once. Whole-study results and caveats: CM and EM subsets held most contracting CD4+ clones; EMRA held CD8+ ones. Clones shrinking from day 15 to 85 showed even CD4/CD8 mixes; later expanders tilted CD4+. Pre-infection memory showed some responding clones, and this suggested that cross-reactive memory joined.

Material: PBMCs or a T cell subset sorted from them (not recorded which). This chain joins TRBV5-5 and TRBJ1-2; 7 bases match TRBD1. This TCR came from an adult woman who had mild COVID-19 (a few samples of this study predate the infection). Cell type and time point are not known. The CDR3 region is CASSSGTDTYGYTF. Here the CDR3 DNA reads TGTGCCAGCAGCTCCGGGACAGACACCTATGGCTACACCTTC.